This T cell receptor (beta chain) was sequenced for a study of blood T cell repertoires in COVID-19. Overall study context: COVID-19 samples, acute and convalescent, were from the United States, Italy and Spain. Sample material is recorded as cDNA or gDNA derived from T cells, B-cell-depleted T cells, or PBMCs.

Trimming left V 2 bases short and J 3 bases short, with 17 bases between. This CDR3 has 16 amino acids. In the original processing: Using reference gene primer amplification, nucleated cell counts were estimated. TCRdb's copy holds only in-frame clones and misses some; the assay was immunoSEQ multiplex PCR. V and J calls and clone size are those listed in that table; D and trimming were worked out from the DNA. Of about 330,000 clones detected, 85% to 90% appear once; the ten largest clones hold around 4%. The sample consisted of peripheral blood. The receptor's source is a woman aged 45-65 years with active or convalescent COVID-19. The V and J genes are TRBV6-7 and TRBJ2-7; tentatively, D is TRBD2 (7 bases). TRBV6-7 has ORF status, its function being uncertain. The CDR3 DNA is TGTGCCAGCAGTTACCCCCCGGGGGGCGAGAGCTACGAGCAGTACTTC. Its translation: CASSYPPGGESYEQYF.